A single sample is the source of the 25 T cell receptor beta chains below, sequenced in a study of blood T cell repertoires in COVID-19. Clones were sequenced by immunoSEQ multiplex PCR, and TCRdb holds only the in-frame ones, with some missing. The top ten clones hold roughly 9% of a sample with about 73,000 clones, 75% to 90% of them seen once. What was sequenced was peripheral blood. The receptors originated from a man older than 75 with acute or convalescent COVID-19.

The CDR3: CASSRTSGMEYF. Written as DNA, the CDR3 is TGTGCCAGCTCTCGGACTAGCGGTATGGAGTACTTC. The V gene is TRBV7-8, the J gene TRBJ2-5, with 10 bases lining up with TRBD2. Germline-derived CDR1 and CDR2 are SGHVS and FQNEAQ. This CDR3 spans 12 amino acids. V gave up 8 bases and J gave up 12 bases; unmatched junction bases: 9.

This chain uses TRBV10-3 with TRBJ2-7; weak D call: TRBD2 (5 bases). The CDR3 length is 13 residues. Trimming stripped 6 bases from V and 0 bases from J, with 9 bases between. The germline V gene encodes CDR1 ENHRY and CDR2 SYGVKD. For the CDR3, the DNA is TGTGCCATCAGGCAGCGGAGCTCCTACGAGCAGTACTTC. Its translation is CAIRQRSSYEQYF.

The J gene is TRBJ2-1, the V gene TRBV11-3, with TRBD2 matching 11 bases. Germline lookup yields CDR1 SGHNT and CDR2 YENEEA. The CDR3 spans 15 residues. Unmatched junction bases numbered 4, after V lost 5 bases and J lost 4 bases. The CDR3 coding sequence is TGTGCCAGCAGCCAGGGACTAGCGGATTACAATGAGCAGTTCTTC. Protein: CASSQGLADYNEQFF.

The chain's CDR3 is CASSSQGLGYGYTF. CDR3 DNA: TGTGCCAGCAGCTCACAGGGGCTGGGCTATGGCTACACCTTC. The chain has TRBV7-9 and TRBJ1-2; TRBD1 aligns across 7 bases. The trim removed 4 bases at V and 4 bases at J, leaving 6 bases unmatched. The germline V gene has CDR1 SEHNR and CDR2 FQNEAQ (reference sequence). The CDR3 spans 14 residues. The full variable domain, its missing parts supplied by reference TRBV7-9 and TRBJ1-2, is DTGVSQNPRHKITKRGQNVTFRCDPISEHNRLYWYRQTLGQGPEFLTYFQNEAQLEKSRLLSDRFSAERPKGSFSTLEIQRTEQGDSAMYLCASSSQGLGYGYTFGSGTRLTVV.

This rearrangement joins TRBV7-9 to TRBJ1-5, with a weak D call TRBD1 (6 bases). CDR1 is SEHNR, CDR2 FQNEAQ, per germline (reference sequence). Trimming stripped 5 bases from V and 2 bases from J, with 13 bases between. The CDR3 totals 15 residues. CDR3 protein: CASSPGVGGNQPQHF. Here the CDR3 DNA reads TGTGCCAGCAGCCCAGGGGTCGGCGGCAATCAGCCCCAGCATTTT. Variable domain in full (rest from reference TRBV7-9 and TRBJ1-5): DTGVSQNPRHKITKRGQNVTFRCDPISEHNRLYWYRQTLGQGPEFLTYFQNEAQLEKSRLLSDRFSAERPKGSFSTLEIQRTEQGDSAMYLCASSPGVGGNQPQHFGDGTRLSIL.

The chain carries TRBV12-3 or TRBV12-4 and TRBJ1-5, with a tentative D call TRBD1 (6 bases). Trimming took off 6 bases at V and 3 bases at J, with 9 bases between the two ends. This CDR3 is built from 13 residues. The CDR3 DNA is TGTGCCAGCAGGGACAGCAACAATCAGCCCCAGCATTTT. This sequence encodes CASRDSNNQPQHF.

This rearrangement joins TRBV27 to TRBJ2-7, with TRBD1 identical over 9 bases. Germline CDR1 reads MNHEY; CDR2 reads SMNVEV (reference sequence). This CDR3 has 14 residues. Losses at the gene ends were 8 bases for V and 2 bases for J; bases not matched to a gene: 7. Here the CDR3 reads CASHGTGRPYEQYF. In nucleotides, the CDR3 is TGTGCCAGCCACGGGACAGGGCGGCCCTACGAGCAGTACTTC.

This chain uses TRBV30 with TRBJ1-5; no reliable D call. V lost 2 bases, J lost 4 bases, and 9 bases lay in between. The CDR3 spans 13 residues. CDR1 is GTSNPN, CDR2 SVGIG, per germline (reference sequence). The CDR3 reads CAWSRRANQPQHF. CDR3 sequence (DNA): TGTGCCTGGAGTAGGAGGGCGAATCAGCCCCAGCATTTT.

In DNA form, the CDR3 reads TGTGCCAGCAGGACCAGGGGGCCCTACAATGAGCAGTTCTTC. Amino acids: CASRTRGPYNEQFF. The chain combines TRBV6-5 with TRBJ2-1; 8 bases match TRBD1. The junction had 3 bases not matched to a gene; V was cut back by 6 bases and J by 2 bases. The germline V gene encodes CDR1 MNHEY and CDR2 SVGAGI. The CDR3 sequence is 14 residues long.

J is TRBJ2-7 and V is TRBV18; 7 bases are shared with TRBD2. Germline V gene lookup returns CDR1 KGHSH and CDR2 LQKENI. J lost 2 bases, V lost 0 bases, and 10 bases had no gene match. The CDR3 spans 17 residues. In DNA, the CDR3 is TGTGCCAGCTCACCACCCAAAAGCGGGGCCGGAACCTACGAGCAGTACTTC. Its protein is CASSPPKSGAGTYEQYF. Filled out from reference TRBV18 and TRBJ2-7, the complete variable domain reads NAGVMQNPRHLVRRRGQEARLRCSPMKGHSHVYWYRQLPEEGLKFMVYLQKENIIDESGMPKERFSAEFPKEGPSILRIQQVVRGDSAAYFCASSPPKSGAGTYEQYFGPGTRLTVT.

This chain uses TRBV2 with TRBJ1-3, with a tentative D call TRBD1 (5 bases). Trimming took off 7 bases at V and 2 bases at J, with 12 bases between the two ends. This CDR3 comprises 14 residues. Germline CDR1 SNHLY, CDR2 FYNNEI. The CDR3, as DNA: TGTGCCAGCATCCGGGGGACGACTGGAAACACCATATATTTT. Protein product: CASIRGTTGNTIYF.

The V and J genes are TRBV6-5 and TRBJ1-3; D is undetermined. From germline, CDR1 is MNHEY and CDR2 SVGAGI. V gave up 4 bases and J gave up 0 bases, with 10 bases separating them. The CDR3 runs 15 residues. CDR3 region: CASSSTPRSGNTIYF. As DNA, the CDR3 is TGTGCCAGCAGTTCCACACCTCGCTCTGGAAACACCATATATTTT.

This chain connects TRBV18 to TRBJ2-3; D might be TRBD2 (6 bases). The V and J ends lost 2 bases and 0 bases respectively, with 12 bases between them. Germline CDR1 and CDR2: KGHSH and LQKENI. The CDR3 is 16 amino acids. Written as DNA, the CDR3 is TGTGCCAGCTCACCAATAAGACTAGGAAGCACAGATACGCAGTATTTT. Protein sequence: CASSPIRLGSTDTQYF.

The V and J genes are TRBV3-1 (or the pseudogene TRBV3-2) and TRBJ2-2, with 8 bases aligning to TRBD1. Germline assignment: CDR1 LGHDT and CDR2 YNNKEL (reference sequence). The CDR3 extends over 14 amino acids. V shed 3 bases and J 3 bases; nucleotides not matched to a gene: 0. As DNA, the CDR3 is TGTGCCAGCAGCCAGACAGGGGACACCGGGGAGCTGTTTTTT. Protein product: CASSQTGDTGELFF.

V gene TRBV5-4 combines with J gene TRBJ2-7; D is perhaps TRBD2 (6 bases). V was shortened by 4 bases and J by 6 bases, with 23 bases between the two germline ends. CDR3 length: 16 residues. Germline-derived CDR1 and CDR2 are SGHNT and YYREEE (reference sequence). The CDR3, as DNA: TGTGCCAGCAGCCCGGCGGCCCGGGGGAGATTGGGCGAGCAGTACTTC. Encoded protein: CASSPAARGRLGEQYF. Full variable domain (rest looked up from reference TRBV5-4 and TRBJ2-7): ETGVTQSPTHLIKTRGQQVTLRCSSQSGHNTVSWYQQALGQGPQFIFQYYREEENGRGNFPPRFSGLQFPNYSSELNVNALELDDSALYLCASSPAARGRLGEQYFGPGTRLTVT.

The chain is built from TRBV30 and TRBJ2-1, with 9 nucleotides matching TRBD2. The CDR3 consists of 16 residues. Germline CDR1 reads GTSNPN; CDR2 reads SVGIG (reference sequence). J lost 7 bases, V lost 0 bases, and 10 bases had no gene match. Written as DNA, the CDR3 is TGTGCCTGGAGTGTAGGGGGCGGGAGGGCCAGAAATGAGCAGTTCTTC. This encodes CAWSVGGGRARNEQFF.

The chain employs TRBV7-2 and TRBJ2-2; 13 nucleotides line up with TRBD2. The V gene end was trimmed by 6 bases and the J gene end by 2 bases; junction bases not matched to a gene: 6. From germline, CDR1 is SGHTA and CDR2 FQGNSA. The CDR3 spans 17 residues. The CDR3 loop reads CASRLAGGPRNTGELFF. CDR3 sequence (DNA): TGTGCCAGCAGACTAGCGGGAGGGCCGAGAAACACCGGGGAGCTGTTTTTT. The entire variable domain, with the rest obtained from reference TRBV7-2 and TRBJ2-2, is as follows: GAGVSQSPSNKVTEKGKDVELRCDPISGHTALYWYRQSLGQGLEFLIYFQGNSAPDKSGLPSDRFSAERTGGSVSTLTIQRTQQEDSAVYLCASRLAGGPRNTGELFFGEGSRLTVL.

The chain recombines TRBV27 with TRBJ2-3; no reliable D call. Trimming left V 2 bases short and J 0 bases short, with 6 bases between. This CDR3 is built from 14 residues. Germline V CDR1 and CDR2: MNHEY, SMNVEV (reference sequence). CDR3 region: CASSLGLSTDTQYF. The CDR3 DNA follows: TGTGCCAGCAGTTTAGGCCTTAGCACAGATACGCAGTATTTT.

The CDR3 loop reads CASSHRTNWEGDSETQYF. The CDR3 nucleotides read TGTGCCAGCAGCCACCGCACAAATTGGGAGGGCGATTCGGAGACCCAGTACTTC. The chain is built from TRBV14 and TRBJ2-5; 7 bases are a match to TRBD2. J lost 5 bases, V lost 3 bases, and 18 bases had no gene match. This CDR3 has 18 residues. Germline CDR1 reads SGHDN; CDR2 reads FVKESK.

The chain has TRBV18 and TRBJ2-1, with 11 positions matching TRBD1. Germline values: CDR1 KGHSH, CDR2 LQKENI. V gave up 0 bases and J gave up 5 bases; unmatched junction bases: 3. This CDR3 has 16 residues. CDR3 nucleotide sequence: TGTGCCAGCTCACCACCGCAGGGACAGGGGGACAATGAGCAGTTCTTC. Translated, it gives CASSPPQGQGDNEQFF.

The chain joins TRBV5-4 to TRBJ1-4; D not certain. Trimming cost V 1 base and J 4 bases, with 11 bases left between them. This CDR3 has 15 residues. The germline V gene has CDR1 SGHNT and CDR2 YYREEE (reference sequence). CDR3 protein: CASSLSGGYNEKLFF. CDR3 nucleotide sequence: TGTGCCAGCAGCTTGAGCGGTGGATATAATGAAAAACTGTTTTTT.

The chain joins TRBV6-5 to TRBJ1-1; D remains unclear. Per germline, CDR1 MNHEY and CDR2 SVGAGI. This CDR3 is 15 amino acids long. V lost 4 bases, J lost 4 bases, and 16 bases lay in between. Here the CDR3 reads CASSLYIYPGTEAFF. In nucleotides, the CDR3 is TGTGCCAGCAGTTTGTACATATACCCGGGCACTGAAGCTTTCTTT.

The CDR3 reads CASSYSRSPEAFF. In nucleotides, the CDR3 is TGTGCCAGCAGTTACTCGAGATCTCCTGAAGCTTTCTTT. The chain joins TRBV6-5 to TRBJ1-1; D not certain. Trimming took off 0 bases at V and 6 bases at J, with 8 bases between the two ends. Germline lookup yields CDR1 MNHEY and CDR2 SVGAGI. This CDR3 spans 13 amino acids.

The chain uses TRBV7-8 and TRBJ1-1; D not certain. The CDR3 totals 14 residues. Germline loops: CDR1 SGHVS, CDR2 FQNEAQ. V was shortened by 2 bases and J by 1 base, with 8 bases between the two germline ends. The CDR3 DNA sequence: TGTGCCAGCAGCTTACAGGCACGGAACACTGAAGCTTTCTTT. This sequence encodes CASSLQARNTEAFF.

This chain uses TRBV7-6 with TRBJ2-3; D perhaps matches TRBD1 (5 bases). CDR1 SGHVS and CDR2 FNYEAQ come from the germline V gene. V lost 5 bases to trimming and J lost 0 bases, with 27 bases between them. This CDR3 contains 20 residues. CDR3 nucleotides: TGTGCCAGCAGCCCTAGGCCCCGGACACAACTTAATACTAGCACAGATACGCAGTATTTT. Translation gives CASSPRPRTQLNTSTDTQYF.